The table lists the clone carrying this T cell receptor beta chain with a few counts. Antigen specificity is unknown. Libraries for TCR beta were made by quantitative 5'-RACE with molecular barcodes. In TCRdb, the 5' RACE reads were re-called with MiXCR into one record per CDR3 protein. The data show roughly 700,000 distinct CDR3 sequences, 19% seen once. These data belong to a study of CD8 T cells in ankylosing spondylitis. Germline values: CDR1 SGHRS, CDR2 YFSETQ. CDR3 length equals 13 residues. The trim removed 5 bases at V and 6 bases at J, leaving 4 bases unmatched. Study-level results: From matched ankylosing spondylitis synovial fluid, disease-linked clones were reportedly recovered at significantly enriched levels. Seemingly distinctive of ankylosing spondylitis blood was a TCR beta motif formed by eight highly homologous variants.

The chain recombines TRBV5-1 with TRBJ1-1; 10 positions match TRBD1. Specimen: blood, either unsorted or a sorted T cell fraction (not recorded which). This TCR derives from a male donor with ankylosing spondylitis. CDR3 in DNA: TGCGCCAGCAGGCTCGACAGGGGGCCTGAAGCTTTCTTT. Amino acids: CASRLDRGPEAFF.